This entry lists 20 T cell receptor beta chains sequenced from one sample in a study of shared clonotypes between healthy human individuals. Libraries were prepared by immunoSEQ multiplex PCR; TCRdb keeps only in-frame clonotypes and omits some of them. The sample has some 2.3 million clones; approximately 95% are singletons. Sequenced input: naive CD4+ T cells from PBMCs. Stated subset: CD45RA+ positively selected. Receptor source: a man between 18 and 29 years old in good health. Some clones in this sample may be carry-over from other donors' samples.

This clone came up once. The rearrangement uses TRBV2 and TRBJ2-3; D not certain. Germline CDR1 reads SNHLY; CDR2 reads FYNNEI. The V end was cut by 4 bases, the J end by 0 bases, with 5 bases between. This CDR3 is 13 amino acids long. This CDR3 reads CASSAESTDTQYF. Here the CDR3 DNA reads TGTGCCAGCAGTGCGGAGAGCACAGATACGCAGTATTTT.

The chain combines TRBV6-5 with TRBJ2-1; no reliable D call. V was clipped by 3 bases and J by 6 bases, with 9 bases between them. The CDR3 totals 13 residues. The germline CDR1 and CDR2 sequences are MNHEY and SVGAGI. The CDR3 spells CASSYRRPNEQFF. Written as DNA, the CDR3 is TGTGCCAGCAGTTATCGGAGACCCAATGAGCAGTTCTTC.

CDR3 in amino acids: CASRQTGVNQPQHF. The CDR3 nucleotides read TGTGCCAGCAGGCAAACAGGTGTCAATCAGCCCCAGCATTTT. The chain employs TRBV7-2 and TRBJ1-5, with a weak D call TRBD1 (5 bases). The CDR3 consists of 14 residues. Germline V CDR1 and CDR2: SGHTA, FQGNSA. V was pared by 6 bases and J by 3 bases, with 12 bases between.

V usage is TRBV7-3 and J usage is TRBJ2-7; 10 bases fit TRBD2. J gave up 2 bases and V 1 base, and 5 bases lay outside the gene matches. The CDR3 is 16 amino acids. From germline, CDR1 is SGHTA and CDR2 FQGTGA. CDR3 nucleotides: TGTGCCAGCAGCTTAATGGCGACTAGCGGGCCCTACGAGCAGTACTTC. Its translation is CASSLMATSGPYEQYF. Full variable domain (missing parts from reference TRBV7-3 and TRBJ2-7): GAGVSQTPSNKVTEKGKYVELRCDPISGHTALYWYRQSLGQGPEFLIYFQGTGAADDSGLPNDRFFAVRPEGSVSTLKIQRTERGDSAVYLCASSLMATSGPYEQYFGPGTRLTVT.

V usage is TRBV29-1 and J usage is TRBJ2-1; D is uncertain. This CDR3 is built from 13 residues. Germline CDR1 SQVTM, CDR2 ANQGSEA. V lost 2 bases, J lost 0 bases, and 5 bases lay in between. The CDR3 DNA reads TGCAGCGTTGAAAGTCCCTCCTACAATGAGCAGTTCTTC. Residues: CSVESPSYNEQFF.

The rearrangement joins TRBV19 to TRBJ1-2; D uncertain. The length of the CDR3 is 11 residues. The V end lost 8 bases, the J end lost 8 bases, and 12 bases lay between the germline ends. Germline assignment: CDR1 LNHDA and CDR2 SQIVND (reference sequence). The DNA for the CDR3 is TGTGCCAGTCTAAAGTCCGGCGGCTACACCTTC. It codes for CASLKSGGYTF. Using reference TRBV19 and TRBJ1-2 for the parts outside the CDR3, the full variable domain is DGGITQSPKYLFRKEGQNVTLSCEQNLNHDAMYWYRQDPGQGLRLIYYSQIVNDFQKGDIAEGYSVSREKKESFPLTVTSAQKNPTAFYLCASLKSGGYTFGSGTRLTVV.

This clone was counted a single time. This chain joins TRBV28 and TRBJ2-1, with 12 bases that match TRBD2. V shed 6 bases, J shed 8 bases, and the junction held 20 bases outside the gene matches. This CDR3 comprises 19 residues. Germline V lookup: CDR1 MDHEN, CDR2 SYDVKM. The CDR3 bases are TGTGCCAGCAGCCCAACCCGACTAGCGGGGGCCGACTTAGGCGATGAGCAGTTCTTC. It encodes CASSPTRLAGADLGDEQFF.

The chain joins TRBV28 to TRBJ1-2; no reliable D call. In germline, CDR1 is MDHEN, CDR2 SYDVKM. V lost 2 bases and J lost 0, with 4 bases in between. There are 13 residues in the CDR3. The CDR3 DNA follows: TGTGCCAGCAGTTTAAGGACTAACTATGGCTACACCTTC. Translated, it gives CASSLRTNYGYTF.

This clone was observed a single time. The chain joins TRBV9 to TRBJ2-7; no reliable D call. Germline CDR1 is SGDLS and CDR2 is YYNGEE. This CDR3 has 14 residues. V was clipped by 2 bases and J by 0 bases, with 9 bases between them. The CDR3 loop is CASSVTAGSYEQYF. As DNA, the CDR3 is TGTGCCAGCAGCGTTACGGCAGGCTCCTACGAGCAGTACTTC. The full variable domain, rest sourced from reference TRBV9 and TRBJ2-7, is DSGVTQTPKHLITATGQRVTLRCSPRSGDLSVYWYQQSLDQGLQFLIQYYNGEERAKGNILERFSAQQFPDLHSELNLSSLELGDSALYFCASSVTAGSYEQYFGPGTRLTVT.

The genes are TRBV6-1 and TRBJ2-4; D unresolved. The CDR3 loop spans 13 amino acids. CDR1 and CDR2 (germline): MNHNS, SASEGT. Between the trimmed V and J ends, which lost 1 base and 8 bases, there was a span of 9 bases. Here the CDR3 DNA reads TGTGCCAGCAGTGAAGGTCCGTGGGACATTCAGTACTTC. Translated, it gives CASSEGPWDIQYF.

J is TRBJ2-7 and V is TRBV7-2; D call uncertain. CDR3 length: 12 amino acids. V was pared by 5 bases and J by 1 base, with 6 bases between. Looked up from germline, CDR1 is SGHTA and CDR2 is FQGNSA. CDR3: CASSATSYEQYF. The DNA of the CDR3 is TGTGCCAGCAGCGCCACATCCTACGAGCAGTACTTC. Using reference TRBV7-2 and TRBJ2-7 for the parts outside the CDR3, the full variable domain is GAGVSQSPSNKVTEKGKDVELRCDPISGHTALYWYRQSLGQGLEFLIYFQGNSAPDKSGLPSDRFSAERTGGSVSTLTIQRTQQEDSAVYLCASSATSYEQYFGPGTRLTVT.

V and J are TRBV10-3 and TRBJ2-3; a possible D gene is TRBD2 (5 bases). Trimming cost V 8 bases and J 8 bases, with 14 bases left between them. The germline V gene has CDR1 ENHRY and CDR2 SYGVKD. The CDR3 contains 12 residues. As DNA, the CDR3 is TGTGCCATCGGAGAGGGTGAGGGTACGCAGTATTTT. Translation gives CAIGEGEGTQYF.

The chain couples TRBV28 to TRBJ1-2; TRBD1 agrees at 7 bases. Germline V CDR1 and CDR2: MDHEN, SYDVKM. The CDR3 is 15 residues long. V dropped 3 bases and J dropped 5; count of bases not matched to a gene: 9. The CDR3 region is CASSFVWDSKYGYTF. CDR3 DNA sequence: TGTGCCAGCAGTTTCGTATGGGACAGCAAATATGGCTACACCTTC.

This chain links TRBV5-4 with TRBJ1-4; tentative D call: TRBD1 (5 bases). The V end lost 4 bases, the J end lost 10 bases, and 23 bases lay between the germline ends. The CDR3 is made up of 16 amino acids. From germline, CDR1 is SGHNT and CDR2 YYREEE (reference sequence). The CDR3 spells CASSLGLPQERGKLFF. CDR3 coding DNA: TGTGCCAGCAGCCTGGGGCTTCCCCAAGAAAGGGGAAAACTGTTTTTT.

The V gene is TRBV5-1, the J gene TRBJ2-7; TRBD1 might be the D (6 bases). The V end lost 4 bases, the J end lost 2 bases, and 16 bases lay between the germline ends. Germline values: CDR1 SGHRS, CDR2 YFSETQ. This CDR3 has 15 amino acids. The CDR3 DNA reads as TGCGCCAGCAGCGCCCAACAGGGAACGACCTACGAGCAGTACTTC. Translating it yields CASSAQQGTTYEQYF. Full variable domain (remainder filled in from reference TRBV5-1 and TRBJ2-7): KAGVTQTPRYLIKTRGQQVTLSCSPISGHRSVSWYQQTPGQGLQFLFEYFSETQRNKGNFPGRFSGRQFSNSRSEMNVSTLELGDSALYLCASSAQQGTTYEQYFGPGTRLTVT.

The chain employs TRBV6-5 and TRBJ1-1, with a tentative D call TRBD1 (5 bases). From germline, CDR1 is MNHEY and CDR2 SVGAGI. CDR3 length: 13 amino acids. Trimming pared 6 bases from V and 0 bases from J, leaving 8 bases between. The CDR3 sequence: CASRQDVNTEAFF. In nucleotides, the CDR3 is TGTGCCAGCAGACAGGACGTGAACACTGAAGCTTTCTTT.

This clone was seen a few times. The chain uses TRBV19 and TRBJ2-1; D perhaps matches TRBD2 (5 bases). This CDR3 contains 10 residues. The germline V gene has CDR1 LNHDA and CDR2 SQIVND (reference sequence). In DNA form, the CDR3 reads TGTCAAAGAGGGAGAAATGAGCAGTTCTTC. Its translation is CQRGRNEQFF. Combining the CDR3 with reference TRBV19 and TRBJ2-1 gives the whole variable domain DGGITQSPKYLFRKEGQNVTLSCEQNLNHDAMYWYRQDPGQGLRLIYYSQIVNDFQKGDIAEGYSVSREKKESFPLTVTSAQKNPTAFYLCQRGRNEQFFGPGTRLTVL.

The chain joins TRBV6-1 to TRBJ2-2; D may be TRBD2 (5 bases). CDR3 length: 13 amino acids. Germline values: CDR1 MNHNS, CDR2 SASEGT. V shed 7 bases and J shed 0 bases, with 6 bases lying between them. DNA for the CDR3: TGTGCCAGCAAGCGGCCGAACACCGGGGAGCTGTTTTTT. As protein: CASKRPNTGELFF.

This rearrangement joins TRBV10-1 to TRBJ2-3; no clear D. CDR3 length: 14 residues. Germline CDR1 is WNHNN and CDR2 is SYGVQD (reference sequence). With 0 bases removed from V and 4 bases from J, the gap between germline ends came to 8 bases. The CDR3 DNA sequence: TGCGCCAGCAGTGAGTCAGGCGGCGCAGATACGCAGTATTTT. This codes for CASSESGGADTQYF.

This clone has a single count. The V and J genes are TRBV5-1 and TRBJ2-3; possible D gene TRBD2, 6 bases. Trimming stripped 4 bases from V and 2 bases from J, with 20 bases between. CDR3 length equals 17 residues. CDR1 is SGHRS, CDR2 YFSETQ, per germline. The CDR3 bases are TGCGCCAGCAGCCCGACGGCGGACTATTGGAACACAGATACGCAGTATTTT. Translated: CASSPTADYWNTDTQYF.